Listed below are T cell receptor beta chains from one sample, sequenced in a study of Tregs in tolerant kidney transplant recipients. Sequencing used immunoSEQ multiplex PCR; TCRdb keeps in-frame clones, though not all of them. Counted here are some 15,000 clones, about four fifths occurring once; the ten biggest clones make up roughly 1.9%. The specimen comprised Tregs from blood, sampled before the transplant. These TCRs come from a human donor who received a combined kidney and bone marrow transplant. The CDR3 runs from the conserved cysteine through the conserved F or W. The D gene is left open where the match is weak. Expanded clones are given a class, and other clones once, few, many or no size at all.

V gene	J gene	clone size	D gene	CDR3 DNA	CDR3 protein
TRBV6-5	TRBJ2-7	-	-	TGTGCCAGCAGTTCTCCCTCGGGACACCATTCCTACGAGCAGTACTTC	CASSSPSGHHSYEQYF
TRBV29-1	TRBJ2-1	-	TRBD2	TGCAGCGTCCCACTAGCGTCCTACAATGAGCAGTTCTTC	CSVPLASYNEQFF
TRBV9	TRBJ2-6	-	-	TGTGCCAGCAGCGTAACATACTCTGGGGCCAACGTCCTGACTTTC	CASSVTYSGANVLTF
TRBV29-1	TRBJ1-5	-	-	TGCAGCGTTGTAAGGGACATGGGTCAGCCCCAGCATTTT	CSVVRDMGQPQHF
TRBV29-1	TRBJ1-2	-	-	TGCAGCGTTGATAGGGGGAACGGCTACACCTTC	CSVDRGNGYTF
TRBV30	TRBJ1-4	few	-	TGTGCCTGGAGTGTAGACTTGAATGAGGAACTGTTTTTT	CAWSVDLNEELFF
TRBV2	TRBJ2-7	-	TRBD2	TGTGCCAGCAGGGACGGACTAGCGGGAGACTCCTACGAGCAGTACTTC	CASRDGLAGDSYEQYF
TRBV18	TRBJ1-2	-	TRBD1	TGTGCCAGCTCACCAGGGACAGGACCTAACTATGGCTACACCTTC	CASSPGTGPNYGYTF
TRBV27	TRBJ1-5	few	TRBD1	TGTGCCAGCAGTTTCACGGGACAGGTAGTAGGGAGCAATCAGCCCCAGCATTTT	CASSFTGQVVGSNQPQHF
TRBV6-1	TRBJ2-5	-	TRBD1	TGTGCCAGCCTTCCCGGACAGGGGCAAGAGACCCAGTACTTC	CASLPGQGQETQYF
TRBV10-3	TRBJ1-3	-	-	TGTGCCATCAGTGAGGACAGCTCTGGAAACACCATATATTTT	CAISEDSSGNTIYF
TRBV4-3	TRBJ2-1	-	-	TGCGCCAGCAGCCATGGGGGGAGCTCCTACAATGAGCAGTTCTTC	CASSHGGSSYNEQFF
TRBV6-6	TRBJ2-5	-	TRBD2	TGTGCCAGCAGTTATGCGGGGGGCGCGGGAGAGACCCAGTACTTC	CASSYAGGAGETQYF
TRBV2	TRBJ1-5	few	TRBD1	TGTGCCAGCAGTGGGGACAGGGGTCGTGGCCAGCCCCAGCATTTT	CASSGDRGRGQPQHF
TRBV6-5	TRBJ2-7	-	TRBD1	TGTGCCAGCTCCGGGACAGGGGTCAACGAGCAGTACTTC	CASSGTGVNEQYF
TRBV5-1	TRBJ1-6	once	-	TGCGCCAGCAGCTTGTTGAGCTCCTATAATTCACCCCTCCACTTT	CASSLLSSYNSPLHF
TRBV7-9	TRBJ1-1	-	TRBD1	TGTGCCAGCTCTGAAGGGGGCGCGAAGACTGAAGCTTTCTTT	CASSEGGAKTEAFF
TRBV5-1	TRBJ2-3	-	TRBD2	TGCGCCAGCAGCTTGGCTGCGGGAGGGCAAGGAGATACGCAGTATTTT	CASSLAAGGQGDTQYF
TRBV18	TRBJ2-7	-	-	TGTGCCAGCTCCCCTCAGGCCCTGGGCAGGGGGGCCTACGAGCAGTACTTC	CASSPQALGRGAYEQYF
TRBV28	TRBJ2-7	few	-	TGTGCCAGCATCGGGGGCGAGCAGTACTTC	CASIGGEQYF
TRBV5-6	TRBJ1-3	-	TRBD1	TGTGCCAGCAGCTTGGGATGGGGACAGGCCCGTAGGGACACCATATATTTT	CASSLGWGQARRDTIYF
TRBV19	TRBJ1-2	-	-	TGTGCCAGTAGTATCCAGGGGCCCCCTAACTATGGCTACACCTTC	CASSIQGPPNYGYTF
TRBV30	TRBJ1-1	-	TRBD1	TGTGCCTGGAGTCATCCCCTCCACAGGGGGCGAGGTGAAGCTTTCTTT	CAWSHPLHRGRGEAFF
TRBV28	TRBJ2-5	-	TRBD2	TGTGCCAGCAGTTGGGGGGGGCAAGAGACCCAGTACTTC	CASSWGGQETQYF
TRBV7-2	TRBJ2-1	-	TRBD2	TGTGCCAGCAGCCCCCTTGCACTAGCGGGCCACTCCTACAATGAGCAGTTCTTC	CASSPLALAGHSYNEQFF
TRBV25-1	TRBJ1-2	few	TRBD1	TGTGCCAGCAGGGCACCGGGGACAGGTCCCTATGGGGGCTACACCTTC	CASRAPGTGPYGGYTF
TRBV5-1	TRBJ2-7	few	-	TGCGCCAGCAGCTTGCGGGAAGGGTACGAGCAGTACTTC	CASSLREGYEQYF
TRBV7-2	TRBJ2-3	-	TRBD2	TGTGCCAGCAGAGTAGCGGGAGTAGCAGATACGCAGTATTTT	CASRVAGVADTQYF
TRBV19	TRBJ2-5	-	-	TGTGCCAGTAGTAACGGGATTTCCGCCGAGACCCAGTACTTC	CASSNGISAETQYF
TRBV5-4	TRBJ2-1	-	TRBD2	TGTGCCAGCAGCCCAGCGGGAGACAATGAGCAGTTCTTC	CASSPAGDNEQFF
TRBV6-1	TRBJ1-1	-	-	TGTGCCGGGGCAGGGGTAATGAACACTGAAGCTTTCTTT	CAGAGVMNTEAFF
TRBV10-2	TRBJ2-5	-	TRBD2	TGCGCCAGCAGTCCCCGGGGAGGGAGGCAAGAGACCCAGTACTTC	CASSPRGGRQETQYF
TRBV5-1	TRBJ2-5	-	-	TGCGCCAGCAGCTTGGCAGGGGCGGTCCAAGAGACCCAGTACTTC	CASSLAGAVQETQYF
TRBV6-5	TRBJ1-2	-	TRBD1	TGTGCCAGCAGTTACTCGAGGGGGCGAGGGGGCTACACCTTC	CASSYSRGRGGYTF
TRBV19	TRBJ2-3	-	TRBD2	TGTGCCAGTAGTACCGTAATGGGACTAGCGGGCCCCCCCCGTACGCAGTATTTT	CASSTVMGLAGPPRTQYF
TRBV4-1	TRBJ1-1	-	-	TGCGCCAGCAGCCAAGGGTCGGGGAACACTGAAGCTTTCTTT	CASSQGSGNTEAFF
TRBV19	TRBJ2-4	-	-	TGTGCCAGTAGTAGGGGGGATCTAGCCAAAAACATTCAGTACTTC	CASSRGDLAKNIQYF
TRBV25-1	TRBJ2-3	-	-	TGTGCCAGCAGTGCCTTAGATACGCAGTATTTT	CASSALDTQYF
TRBV4-1	TRBJ2-7	-	-	TGCGCCAGCAGCCAAGATGGGAGCTACTACTCTTACGAGCAGTACTTC	CASSQDGSYYSYEQYF
TRBV9	TRBJ2-7	-	TRBD1	TGTGCCAGCAGCGTAGATATGGGGACAGGGGCCTACGAGCAGTACTTC	CASSVDMGTGAYEQYF
TRBV6-6	TRBJ2-1	-	TRBD2	TGTGCCAGCAAGGACAGCGGGAGGAATAATGAGCAGTTCTTC	CASKDSGRNNEQFF
TRBV2	TRBJ2-7	-	TRBD2	TGTGCCAGCAGGGGAGGGACTAGCGGGGGACGAACCTACGAGCAGTACTTC	CASRGGTSGGRTYEQYF
TRBV6-4	TRBJ1-1	-	-	TGTGCCAGCAGTGCTTGGGGAGGAAGCACTGAAGCTTTCTTT	CASSAWGGSTEAFF
TRBV9	TRBJ1-5	-	-	TGTGCCAGCAGCGAGACCGCCTGGGCGCCCCAGCATTTT	CASSETAWAPQHF
TRBV18	TRBJ1-1	few	-	TGTGCCAGCTCTAATCTAGTCGGCACTGAAGCTTTCTTT	CASSNLVGTEAFF